The rows below give T cell receptor beta chains drawn from one sample of a study of radiation and T cells in renal cell carcinoma. This table comes from immunoSEQ multiplex PCR, and its TCRdb copy is limited to in-frame clones, with some not included. The sample includes 150,000 or so clones, over 75% seen only once; the top ten take around 11%. Specimen: blood, collected from a patient whose treatment included radiotherapy and nephrectomy. Receptors originate from a woman aged 50 to 60 with renal cell carcinoma. CDR3s include the opening cysteine and the closing phenylalanine or tryptophan. D genes are given only for firm matches. Not all rows give a size; the values are once, few, many and, for expanded clones, a class.

len,v_gene,d_gene,j_gene,abundance,CDR3aa,CDR3nt
13,TRBV11-1,-,TRBJ1-6,-,CASRANYNSPLHF,TGTGCCAGCAGGGCTAACTATAATTCACCCCTCCACTTT
16,TRBV7-9,-,TRBJ1-3,-,CASSLIGLSSGNTIYF,TGTGCCAGCAGCTTAATAGGGCTCAGCTCTGGAAACACCATATATTTT
13,TRBV19,-,TRBJ1-1,once,CASSRGPFTEAFF,TGTGCCAGTAGTAGGGGACCGTTCACTGAAGCTTTCTTT
14,TRBV25-1,-,TRBJ2-1,-,CASRRGGSYNEQFF,TGTGCCAGCAGACGCGGGGGCTCGTATAATGAGCAGTTCTTC
14,TRBV6-6,-,TRBJ2-7,-,CASSLGGSSYEQYF,TGTGCCAGCAGTCTAGGGGGATCCTCCTACGAGCAGTACTTC
18,TRBV18,-,TRBJ1-3,once,CASSPSSEDSHTGNTIYF,TGTGCCAGCTCACCATCGTCTGAGGACAGCCACACTGGAAACACCATATATTTT
15,TRBV5-5,-,TRBJ1-2,-,CASSYLPGAQYGYTF,TGTGCCAGCAGCTACCTCCCCGGGGCCCAATATGGCTACACCTTC
13,TRBV7-6,-,TRBJ2-1,-,CASSPLEDNEQFF,TGTGCCAGCAGCCCCCTGGAGGACAATGAGCAGTTCTTC
15,TRBV2,TRBD1,TRBJ1-6,once,CASRTGQGKNSPLHF,TGTGCCAGCAGGACGGGACAGGGGAAAAATTCACCCCTCCACTTT
13,TRBV9,-,TRBJ1-5,-,CASSRDFNQPQHF,TGTGCCAGCAGCCGGGACTTCAATCAGCCCCAGCATTTT